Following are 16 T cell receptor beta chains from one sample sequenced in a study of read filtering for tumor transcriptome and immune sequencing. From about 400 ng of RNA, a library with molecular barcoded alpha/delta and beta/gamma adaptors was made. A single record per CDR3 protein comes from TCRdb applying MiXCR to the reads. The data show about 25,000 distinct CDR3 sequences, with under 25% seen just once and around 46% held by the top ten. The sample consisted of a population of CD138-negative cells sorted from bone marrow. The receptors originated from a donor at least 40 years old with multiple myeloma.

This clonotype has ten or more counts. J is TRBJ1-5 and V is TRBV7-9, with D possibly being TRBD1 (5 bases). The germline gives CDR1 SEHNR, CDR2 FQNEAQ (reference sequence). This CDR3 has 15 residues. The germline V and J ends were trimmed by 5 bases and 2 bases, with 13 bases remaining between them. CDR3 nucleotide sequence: TGTGCCAGCAGCCAGGGACGGTTAGGCAATCAGCCCCAGCATTTT. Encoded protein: CASSQGRLGNQPQHF.

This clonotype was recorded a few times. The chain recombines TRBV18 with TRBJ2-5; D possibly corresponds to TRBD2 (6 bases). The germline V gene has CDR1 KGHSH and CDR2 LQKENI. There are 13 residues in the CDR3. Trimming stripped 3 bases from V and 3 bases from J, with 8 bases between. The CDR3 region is CASSPGLEETQYF. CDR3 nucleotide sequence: TGTGCCAGCTCACCGGGACTTGAAGAGACCCAGTACTTC.

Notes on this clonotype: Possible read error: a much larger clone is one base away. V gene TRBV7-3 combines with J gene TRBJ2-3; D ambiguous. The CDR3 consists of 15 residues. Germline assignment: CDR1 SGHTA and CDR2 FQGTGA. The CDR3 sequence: CASSLTNLGTDAQYF. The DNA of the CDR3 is TGTGCCAGCAGCTTAACCAATCTAGGCACAGATGCGCAGTATTTT. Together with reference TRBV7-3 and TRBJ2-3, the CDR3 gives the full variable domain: GAGVSQTPSNKVTEKGKYVELRCDPISGHTALYWYRQSLGQGPEFLIYFQGTGAADDSGLPNDRFFAVRPEGSVSTLKIQRTERGDSAVYLCASSLTNLGTDAQYFGPGTRLTVL.

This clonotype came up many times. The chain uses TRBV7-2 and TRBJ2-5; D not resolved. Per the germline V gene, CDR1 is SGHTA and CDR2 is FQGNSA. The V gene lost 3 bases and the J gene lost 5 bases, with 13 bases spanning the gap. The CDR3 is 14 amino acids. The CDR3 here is CASSFAHTGETQYF. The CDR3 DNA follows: TGTGCCAGCAGCTTTGCCCATACCGGGGAGACCCAGTACTTC.

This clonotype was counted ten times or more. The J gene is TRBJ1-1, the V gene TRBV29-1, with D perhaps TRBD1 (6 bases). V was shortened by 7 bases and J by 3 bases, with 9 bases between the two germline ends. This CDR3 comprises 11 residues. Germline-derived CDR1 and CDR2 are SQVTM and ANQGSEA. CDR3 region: CSAGQYTEAFF. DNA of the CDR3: TGCAGCGCAGGACAGTACACTGAAGCTTTCTTT. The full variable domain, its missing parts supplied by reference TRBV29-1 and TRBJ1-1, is SAVISQKPSRDICQRGTSLTIQCQVDSQVTMMFWYRQQPGQSLTLIATANQGSEATYESGFVIDKFPISRPNLTFSTLTVSNMSPEDSSIYLCSAGQYTEAFFGQGTRLTVV.

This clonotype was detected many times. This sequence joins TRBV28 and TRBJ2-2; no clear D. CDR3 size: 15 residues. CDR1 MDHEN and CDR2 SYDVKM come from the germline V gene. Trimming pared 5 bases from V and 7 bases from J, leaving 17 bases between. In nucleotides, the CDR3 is TGTGCCAGCAGTCCACCCCCCTCTGGGGTCGGGGAGCTGTTTTTT. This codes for CASSPPPSGVGELFF.

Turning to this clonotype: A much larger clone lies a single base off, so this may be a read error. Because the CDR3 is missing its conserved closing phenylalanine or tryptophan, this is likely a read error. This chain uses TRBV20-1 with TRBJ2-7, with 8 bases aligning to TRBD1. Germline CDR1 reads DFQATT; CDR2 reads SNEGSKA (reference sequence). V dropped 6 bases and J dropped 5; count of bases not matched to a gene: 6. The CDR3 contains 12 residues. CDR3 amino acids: CSAQTGDDEQYS. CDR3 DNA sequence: TGCAGTGCACAGACAGGGGATGACGAGCAGTACTCC.

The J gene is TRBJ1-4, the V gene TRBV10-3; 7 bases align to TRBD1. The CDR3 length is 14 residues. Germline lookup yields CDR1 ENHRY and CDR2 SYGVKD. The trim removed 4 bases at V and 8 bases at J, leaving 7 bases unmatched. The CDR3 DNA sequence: TGTGCCATCAGTGCCGGACAGGTCCGAGAAAAACTGTTTTTT. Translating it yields CAISAGQVREKLFF.

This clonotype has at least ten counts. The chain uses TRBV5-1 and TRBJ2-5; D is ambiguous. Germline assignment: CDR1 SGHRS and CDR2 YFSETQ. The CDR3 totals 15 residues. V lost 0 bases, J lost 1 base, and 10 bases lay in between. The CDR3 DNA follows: TGCGCCAGCAGCTTGGAGGCGGCCCGCCAAGAGACCCAGTACTTC. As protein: CASSLEAARQETQYF.

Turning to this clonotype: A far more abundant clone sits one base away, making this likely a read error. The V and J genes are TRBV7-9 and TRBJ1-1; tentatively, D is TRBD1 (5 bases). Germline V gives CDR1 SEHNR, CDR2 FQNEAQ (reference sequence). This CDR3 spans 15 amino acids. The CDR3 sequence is CASSIQARENTEASF. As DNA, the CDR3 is TGTGCCAGCAGCATACAGGCAAGGGAGAACACTGAAGCTTCCTTT.

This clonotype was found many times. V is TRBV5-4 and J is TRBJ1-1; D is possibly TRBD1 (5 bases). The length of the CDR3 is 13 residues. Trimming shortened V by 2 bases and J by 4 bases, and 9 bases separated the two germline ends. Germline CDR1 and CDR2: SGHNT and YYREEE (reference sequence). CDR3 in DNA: TGTGCCAGCAGCTTTAGGGGAATCACTGAAGCTTTCTTT. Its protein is CASSFRGITEAFF.

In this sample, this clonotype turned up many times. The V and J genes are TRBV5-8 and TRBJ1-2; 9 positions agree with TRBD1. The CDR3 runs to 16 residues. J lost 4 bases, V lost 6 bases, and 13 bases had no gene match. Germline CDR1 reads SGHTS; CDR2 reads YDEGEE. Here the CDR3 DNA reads TGTGCCAGCACCCCGAAGGGGGACAGGGCATTCTATGGCTACACCTTC. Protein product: CASTPKGDRAFYGYTF. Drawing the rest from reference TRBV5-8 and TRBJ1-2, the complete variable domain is EAGVTQSPTHLIKTRGQQATLRCSPISGHTSVYWYQQALGLGLQFLLWYDEGEERNRGNFPPRFSGRQFPNYSSELNVNALELEDSALYLCASTPKGDRAFYGYTFGSGTRLTVV.

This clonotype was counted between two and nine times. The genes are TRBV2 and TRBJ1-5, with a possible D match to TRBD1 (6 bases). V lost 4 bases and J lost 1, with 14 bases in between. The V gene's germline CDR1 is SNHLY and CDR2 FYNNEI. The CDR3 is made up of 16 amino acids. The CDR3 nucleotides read TGTGCCAGCAGTGTAGGGGGGTTGGGAAGCAATCAGCCCCAGCATTTT. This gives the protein CASSVGGLGSNQPQHF.

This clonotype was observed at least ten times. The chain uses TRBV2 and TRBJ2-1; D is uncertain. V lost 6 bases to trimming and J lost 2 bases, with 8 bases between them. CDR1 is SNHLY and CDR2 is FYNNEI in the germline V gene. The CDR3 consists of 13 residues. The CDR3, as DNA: TGTGCCAGCAGAGTACAGACCTACAATGAGCAGTTCTTC. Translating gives CASRVQTYNEQFF.

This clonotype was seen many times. CDR3 bases: TGTGCCAGCAGCCCCGGACAGGGAACTGGGGCCAACGTCCTGACTTTC. It is translated as CASSPGQGTGANVLTF. The rearrangement links TRBV11-2 to TRBJ2-6; 8 bases align to TRBD1. CDR1 SGHAT and CDR2 FQNNGV come from the germline V gene. V trimming: 5 bases; J trimming: 2 bases; junction bases outside the gene matches: 5. There are 16 residues in the CDR3.

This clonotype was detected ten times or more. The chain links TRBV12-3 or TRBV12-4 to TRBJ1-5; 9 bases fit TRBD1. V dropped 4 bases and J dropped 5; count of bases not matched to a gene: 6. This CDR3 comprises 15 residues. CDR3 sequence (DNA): TGTGCCAGCAGTTGGGACAGGGAGGCTGATCAGCCCCAGCATTTT. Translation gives CASSWDREADQPQHF.